Below, 19 T cell receptor beta chains from the same sample are listed, as sequenced in a study of cytomegalovirus exposure and HLA in healthy donors. 13 Jbeta primers and 60 Vbeta primers were used for the PCR. Only in-frame clones appear in the TCRdb table, and some are missing; sequencing was by immunoSEQ multiplex PCR. Among about 160,000 clones, approximately 88% were seen once, and the ten largest hold 0.7% to 1%. Sequencing was performed on PBMCs. These receptors originate from a woman aged 25 to 45 in good health and CMV-seronegative.

CDR3 in amino acids: CASSLVGGASYF. DNA of the CDR3: TGTGCCAGCAGCTTAGTTGGGGGCGCATCGTACTTC. The rearrangement joins TRBV7-2 to TRBJ2-7, with D possibly TRBD1 on 6 matching bases. This CDR3 comprises 12 residues. Germline V gene data show CDR1 as SGHTA and CDR2 as FQGNSA. The V end was cut by 1 base, the J end by 12 bases, with 13 bases between. Full variable domain (missing parts from reference TRBV7-2 and TRBJ2-7): GAGVSQSPSNKVTEKGKDVELRCDPISGHTALYWYRQSLGQGLEFLIYFQGNSAPDKSGLPSDRFSAERTGGSVSTLTIQRTQQEDSAVYLCASSLVGGASYFGPGTRLTVT.

This clone was counted a single time. The chain joins TRBV19 to TRBJ1-5, with TRBD1 as a possible D gene (5 bases). Germline values: CDR1 LNHDA, CDR2 SQIVND (reference sequence). V gave up 4 bases and J gave up 2 bases, with 12 bases separating them. The CDR3 consists of 15 residues. This CDR3 reads CASSSEGVGNQPQHF. DNA for the CDR3: TGTGCCAGTAGTAGTGAAGGGGTGGGCAATCAGCCCCAGCATTTT.

This sequence joins TRBV2 and TRBJ1-4; TRBD1 might be the D (6 bases). Trimming took off 7 bases at V and 3 bases at J, with 15 bases between the two ends. This CDR3 comprises 15 residues. CDR1 is SNHLY, CDR2 FYNNEI, per germline. The CDR3 DNA reads as TGTGCCAGCAACACCCCAGGGGCAGCTAATGAAAAACTGTTTTTT. Translating it yields CASNTPGAANEKLFF.

The J gene is TRBJ1-1, the V gene TRBV7-9; D remains unclear. The germline CDR1 and CDR2 sequences are SEHNR and FQNEAQ (reference sequence). The CDR3 totals 13 residues. With 1 base removed from V and 11 bases from J, the gap between germline ends came to 14 bases. The CDR3 nucleotides read TGTGCCAGCAGCTTAGATCCCCATTATAGCGCTTTCTTT. Amino acid sequence: CASSLDPHYSAFF.

The V and J genes are TRBV5-1 and TRBJ2-7; no clear D gene. Trimming stripped 0 bases from V and 7 bases from J, with 8 bases between. This CDR3 region has 12 residues. Germline V CDR1 and CDR2: SGHRS, YFSETQ. This CDR3 reads CASSLATEEQYF. DNA for the CDR3: TGCGCCAGCAGCTTGGCGACTGAGGAGCAGTACTTC.

This clone has a handful of counts. The chain uses TRBV7-9 and TRBJ2-7; a weak D match, TRBD2 (7 bases). Trimming removed 8 bases from V and 7 bases from J, with 21 bases in between. The CDR3 loop spans 14 amino acids. From germline, CDR1 is SEHNR and CDR2 FQNEAQ (reference sequence). The CDR3 region has the DNA TGTGCCAGCCTAAGGGGGGGATCCCCTAAAGAGCAGTACTTC. It translates to CASLRGGSPKEQYF.

This chain uses TRBV5-5 with TRBJ1-4; weak D call: TRBD1 (6 bases). Germline CDR1 reads SGHKS; CDR2 reads YYEKEE (reference sequence). The CDR3 length is 15 residues. V was cut by 0 bases and J by 7 bases, with 13 bases left in between. As DNA, the CDR3 is TGTGCCAGCAGCTTGGCCTGGGGGCAGGGTGAAAAACTGTTTTTT. Its translation: CASSLAWGQGEKLFF.

The chain joins TRBV4-1 to TRBJ1-6, with D possibly being TRBD1 (6 bases). The length of the CDR3 is 17 residues. Germline V lookup: CDR1 MGHRA, CDR2 YSYEKL. V was clipped by 2 bases and J by 7 bases, with 18 bases between them. The CDR3 DNA sequence: TGCGCCAGCAGCCAAAGGGGGGAGGGGGACACCAATTCACCCCTCCACTTT. As protein: CASSQRGEGDTNSPLHF.

This clone was counted many times. The chain recombines TRBV12-2 with TRBJ2-7; the table's D call, TRBD2, was not checked against the DNA. TRBV12-2 is a pseudogene. This CDR3 is 12 amino acids long. CDR3 protein: CASRLTVAGQYF. DNA of the CDR3: TGTGCAAGTCGCTTAACTGTAGCGGGGCAGTACTTC.

The rearrangement links TRBV27 to TRBJ2-7; 10 bases map to TRBD1. V lost 5 bases to trimming and J lost 3 bases; unmatched junction nucleotides: 10. Germline lookup yields CDR1 MNHEY and CDR2 SMNVEV (reference sequence). This CDR3 is 16 amino acids long. CDR3 sequence reads: CASSPIRGQGYYEQYF. DNA for the CDR3: TGTGCCAGCAGTCCGATCCGGGGACAGGGGTACTACGAGCAGTACTTC.

This chain uses TRBV11-2 with TRBJ1-1; weak D call: TRBD1 (6 bases). V was trimmed by 5 bases and J by 5 bases, leaving 12 bases between them. This CDR3 has 13 amino acids. Germline loops: CDR1 SGHAT, CDR2 FQNNGV. The CDR3 sequence: CASSPGVGTEAFF. The CDR3 nucleotides are TGTGCCAGCAGCCCAGGGGTTGGAACTGAAGCTTTCTTT.

This sequence joins TRBV19 and TRBJ2-7, with 9 bases fitting TRBD1. With V trimmed by 5 bases and J by 5 bases, 4 bases remained unmatched. CDR3 length equals 13 residues. Germline CDR1 and CDR2: LNHDA and SQIVND (reference sequence). The CDR3 coding sequence is TGTGCCAGTAGTCCGGGACAGGGTAACGAGCAGTACTTC. Amino acid sequence: CASSPGQGNEQYF.

The chain employs TRBV25-1 and TRBJ1-2, with D tentatively TRBD1 (6 bases). V was cut by 6 bases and J by 2 bases, with 13 bases left in between. Germline-derived CDR1 and CDR2 are MGHDK and SYGVNS. This CDR3 has 14 amino acids. CDR3 region: CASREGGRNYGYTF. The CDR3 nucleotides are TGTGCCAGCAGGGAGGGGGGGCGGAACTATGGCTACACCTTC.

The chain has TRBV19 and TRBJ2-1, with D possibly being TRBD2 (6 bases). Germline V CDR1 and CDR2: LNHDA, SQIVND (reference sequence). This CDR3 is 16 amino acids long. V lost 2 bases and J lost 7, with 18 bases in between. This CDR3 is CASSIYAGILSNEQFF. The CDR3 DNA sequence: TGTGCCAGTAGTATATATGCGGGGATCTTAAGTAATGAGCAGTTCTTC.

V gene TRBV30 combines with J gene TRBJ1-1, with 7 bases aligning to TRBD1. The length of the CDR3 is 15 residues. V lost 3 bases and J lost 0; bases outside the gene matches: 7. Germline lookup yields CDR1 GTSNPN and CDR2 SVGIG (reference sequence). The CDR3 DNA follows: TGTGCCTGGAGAATGGTGGGACAGTTGAACACTGAAGCTTTCTTT. It translates to CAWRMVGQLNTEAFF.

V and J are TRBV27 and TRBJ1-4; TRBD1 is a possible D gene (5 bases). The V and J ends lost 7 bases and 8 bases respectively, with 14 bases between them. This CDR3 comprises 13 residues. Germline CDR1 MNHEY, CDR2 SMNVEV (reference sequence). The CDR3 reads CASMGQGREKLFF. Written as DNA, the CDR3 is TGTGCCAGCATGGGGCAGGGAAGAGAAAAACTGTTTTTT. The entire variable domain, with the rest obtained from reference TRBV27 and TRBJ1-4, is as follows: EAQVTQNPRYLITVTGKKLTVTCSQNMNHEYMSWYRQDPGLGLRQIYYSMNVEVTDKGDVPEGYKVSRKEKRNFPLILESPSPNQTSLYFCASMGQGREKLFFGSGTQLSVL.

The CDR3 loop reads CATWLGATDTQYF. Here the CDR3 DNA reads TGTGCCACCTGGTTGGGGGCCACAGATACGCAGTATTTT. The rearrangement links TRBV27 to TRBJ2-3; the D gene is possibly TRBD1 (6 bases). Trimming took 10 bases from V and 2 from J, leaving 13 bases between them. This CDR3 has 13 residues. CDR1 MNHEY and CDR2 SMNVEV come from the germline V gene (reference sequence).

This chain's CDR3 is CASSLAASGGGEQYF. The CDR3 DNA sequence: TGCGCCAGCAGCTTGGCGGCTAGCGGAGGGGGGGAGCAGTACTTC. The chain carries TRBV5-1 and TRBJ2-7; a weak D match, TRBD2 (7 bases). CDR1 is SGHRS, CDR2 YFSETQ, per germline. The CDR3 is 15 amino acids. Trimming stripped 0 bases from V and 7 bases from J, with 17 bases between.

A word on this clone: Additional DNA sequences in this sample encode the identical CDR3. The V gene is TRBV9, the J gene TRBJ1-1; weak D call: TRBD1 (6 bases). This CDR3 is 14 amino acids long. Deletions cut 0 bases from V and 2 bases from J, with 8 bases between. The germline V gene encodes CDR1 SGDLS and CDR2 YYNGEE. CDR3 nucleotides: TGTGCCAGCAGCGTAGACAGGGTTAACACTGAAGCTTTCTTT. Its protein is CASSVDRVNTEAFF.